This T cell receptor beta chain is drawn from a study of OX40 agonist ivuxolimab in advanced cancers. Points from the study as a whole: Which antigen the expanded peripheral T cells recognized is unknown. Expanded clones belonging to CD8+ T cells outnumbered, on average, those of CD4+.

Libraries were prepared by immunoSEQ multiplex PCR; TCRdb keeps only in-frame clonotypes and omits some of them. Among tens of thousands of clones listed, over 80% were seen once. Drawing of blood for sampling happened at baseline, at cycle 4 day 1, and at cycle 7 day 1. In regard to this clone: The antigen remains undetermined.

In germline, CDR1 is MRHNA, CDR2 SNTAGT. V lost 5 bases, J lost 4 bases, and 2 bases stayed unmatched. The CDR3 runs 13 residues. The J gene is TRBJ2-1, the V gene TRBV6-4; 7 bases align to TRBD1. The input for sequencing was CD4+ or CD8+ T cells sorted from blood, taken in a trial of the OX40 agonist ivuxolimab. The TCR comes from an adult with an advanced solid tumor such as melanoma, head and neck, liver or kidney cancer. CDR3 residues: CASSLTGYNEQFF. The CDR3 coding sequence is TGTGCCAGCAGTTTGACAGGGTACAATGAGCAGTTCTTC.